A selection of T cell receptor beta chains follows, all from one sample in a study of blood T cell repertoires in COVID-19. Assay used: immunoSEQ multiplex PCR; TCRdb lists only in-frame clones, some missing. The top ten hold roughly 0.85% of the sample, which has 150,000 to 200,000 clones, approximately 90% seen once. Sequencing was done on a sample of peripheral blood. These receptors all stem from a woman between 18 and 29 years old who had recovered from COVID-19. CDR3s include the opening cysteine and the closing phenylalanine or tryptophan. The D gene is left open where the match is weak. Rows may omit the clone size; those that give it use once, few, many or a size class.

>-|15|TRBJ1-6|TRBV27|-
CASSSGASHNSPLHF
TGTGCCAGCAGTTCAGGGGCTTCGCATAATTCACCCCTCCACTTT
>few|15|TRBJ2-2|TRBV7-7|-
CASSSITGFTGELFF
TGTGCTAGCAGCTCTATTACAGGGTTCACCGGGGAGCTGTTTTTT
>-|13|TRBJ1-1|TRBV7-3|-
CASSLQANTEAFF
TGTGCCAGCAGCTTACAGGCAAACACTGAAGCTTTCTTT
>-|15|TRBJ1-4|TRBV6-2/TRBV6-3|-
CASSDLGTQNEKLFF
TGTGCCAGCAGTGACCTTGGGACACAGAATGAAAAACTGTTTTTT
>-|20|TRBJ2-6|TRBV18|TRBD2
CASSPVSGGEGISGANVLTF
TGTGCCAGCTCACCCGTCAGTGGGGGGGAGGGTATCTCTGGGGCCAACGTCCTGACTTTC
>-|17|TRBJ1-5|TRBV7-9|TRBD1
CASSSGAGTGWNQPQHF
TGTGCCAGCAGTTCAGGGGCCGGGACAGGGTGGAATCAGCCCCAGCATTTT
>-|17|TRBJ2-2|TRBV4-3|TRBD2
CASSQGTSLKGPGELFF
TGCGCCAGCAGTCAAGGGACTAGCCTTAAGGGTCCCGGGGAGCTGTTTTTT
>-|12|TRBJ2-1|TRBV19|-
CASSNTRGEQFF
TGTGCCAGTAGTAATACTAGGGGGGAGCAGTTCTTC
>-|15|TRBJ1-3|TRBV7-2|-
CASSFGPRSGNTIYF
TGTGCCAGCAGCTTCGGTCCACGCTCTGGAAACACCATATATTTT
>-|13|TRBJ1-4|TRBV6-5|-
CASSYARGEKLFF
TGTGCCAGCAGTTACGCAAGGGGTGAAAAACTGTTTTTT
>-|14|TRBJ2-5|TRBV18|-
CASSTVGGLETQYF
TGTGCCAGCTCAACAGTGGGGGGGCTGGAGACCCAGTACTTC
>-|17|TRBJ2-3|TRBV5-5|TRBD2
CASSQTSGRAATDTQYF
TGTGCCAGCAGCCAAACAAGCGGGAGGGCCGCCACAGATACGCAGTATTTT
>-|14|TRBJ2-3|TRBV7-3|-
CASSLKGLVDTQYF
TGTGCCAGCAGCTTAAAGGGACTGGTAGATACGCAGTATTTT
>-|16|TRBJ2-2|TRBV7-9|TRBD1
CASSSGTGENTGELFF
TGTGCCAGCAGCTCCGGGACAGGAGAGAACACCGGGGAGCTGTTTTTT
>few|15|TRBJ2-2|TRBV5-1|TRBD1
CASRTGTGVAGELFF
TGCGCCAGCAGGACCGGGACAGGGGTCGCCGGGGAGCTGTTTTTT
>-|14|TRBJ2-3|TRBV2|-
CASSAGTGTDTQYF
TGTGCCAGCAGCGCCGGAACAGGCACAGATACGCAGTATTTT
>-|17|TRBJ2-5|TRBV5-6|TRBD2
CASSFLGLAGSQETQYF
TGTGCCAGCAGCTTCTTGGGACTAGCGGGGTCCCAAGAGACCCAGTACTTC
>-|16|TRBJ2-5|TRBV24-1|TRBD2
CATSDPGLAGGETQYF
TGTGCCACCAGTGATCCGGGACTAGCGGGAGGGGAGACCCAGTACTTC
>-|14|TRBJ2-5|TRBV7-9|-
CASSWTGYQETQYF
TGTGCCAGCAGCTGGACGGGGTACCAAGAGACCCAGTACTTC
>-|15|TRBJ1-6|TRBV18|-
CASSPGQTPNSPLHF
TGTGCCAGCTCACCCGGACAGACTCCTAATTCACCCCTCCACTTT
>-|15|TRBJ1-4|TRBV24-1|-
CATSERGTGNEKLFF
TGTGCCACCAGTGAAAGGGGTACGGGTAATGAAAAACTGTTTTTT
>many|15|TRBJ1-1|TRBV27|TRBD1
CASSLSWTGSTEAFF
TGTGCCAGCAGTTTATCGTGGACAGGGAGCACTGAAGCTTTCTTT
>-|15|TRBJ2-7|TRBV6-5|-
CASSYGYSLTYEQYF
TGTGCCAGCAGTTACGGATATAGCTTAACCTACGAGCAGTACTTC
>-|14|TRBJ1-1|TRBV7-9|-
CASSLDSMNTEAFF
TGTGCCAGCAGTTTGGACAGCATGAACACTGAAGCTTTCTTT
>once|14|TRBJ2-2|TRBV19|-
CASRVGRSTGELFF
TGTGCCAGTAGGGTGGGGCGTAGTACCGGGGAGCTGTTTTTT
>once|13|TRBJ1-2|TRBV2|-
CASSVEARYGYTF
TGTGCCAGCAGTGTTGAGGCCCGCTATGGCTACACCTTC
>-|18|TRBJ2-3|TRBV11-2|TRBD2
CASSLGQLAGGPADTQYF
TGTGCCAGCAGCTTAGGTCAGCTAGCGGGAGGGCCAGCAGATACGCAGTATTTT
>-|16|TRBJ2-1|TRBV25-1|TRBD2
CASSPVAREGNNEQFF
TGTGCCAGCAGTCCGGTAGCGCGGGAGGGCAACAATGAGCAGTTCTTC
>-|16|TRBJ2-7|TRBV4-3|TRBD2
CASSPGLAGSSYEQYF
TGCGCCAGCAGCCCCGGACTAGCGGGGAGCTCCTACGAGCAGTACTTC
>-|14|TRBJ1-1|TRBV7-9|TRBD1
CASSGDRMNTEAFF
TGTGCCAGCAGCGGGGACAGAATGAACACTGAAGCTTTCTTT
>once|15|TRBJ1-1|TRBV7-3|TRBD1
CASSALGQGNTEAFF
TGTGCCAGCAGCGCCTTGGGACAGGGGAACACTGAAGCTTTCTTT
>-|15|TRBJ2-3|TRBV5-4|-
CAGKYSGPSTDTQYF
TGTGCCGGAAAATATAGCGGACCTAGCACAGATACGCAGTATTTT
>-|19|TRBJ2-3|TRBV6-1|TRBD1
CASSDLTFLPGQVPDTQYF
TGTGCCAGCAGTGACCTAACCTTCCTTCCGGGACAGGTACCAGATACGCAGTATTTT
>-|12|TRBJ2-2|TRBV24-1|-
CATSRLTGELFF
TGTGCCACCAGTCGGTTGACCGGGGAGCTGTTTTTT
>-|17|TRBJ2-2|TRBV18|TRBD1
CASSSRAGGSGTGELFF
TGTGCCAGCTCATCTCGAGCAGGGGGCTCGGGCACCGGGGAGCTGTTTTTT
>-|15|TRBJ1-6|TRBV5-5|TRBD1
CASSWIRDRDSPLHF
TGTGCCAGCAGCTGGATCCGGGACAGGGATTCACCCCTCCACTTT
>few|14|TRBJ2-1|TRBV11-3|TRBD1
CASRVGGGYNEQFF
TGTGCCAGCAGGGTAGGGGGCGGCTACAATGAGCAGTTCTTC
>-|16|TRBJ1-2|TRBV5-6|-
CASSLRLPQGGYGYTF
TGTGCCAGCAGCTTGAGACTACCGCAGGGAGGGTATGGCTACACCTTC
>-|13|TRBJ2-7|TRBV5-1|-
CASSLGGTYEQYF
TGCGCCAGCAGCTTGGGAGGGACCTACGAGCAGTACTTC
>once|14|TRBJ2-2|TRBV6-2/TRBV6-3|-
CASNPTHNTGELFF
TGTGCCAGCAACCCTACTCATAACACCGGGGAGCTGTTTTTT
>-|14|TRBJ2-1|TRBV6-2/TRBV6-3|TRBD1
CASSSPVQGAEQFF
TGTGCCAGCAGTTCCCCAGTCCAGGGGGCTGAGCAGTTCTTC
>-|16|TRBJ2-3|TRBV24-1|-
CATSDLVAGIGDTQYF
TGTGCCACCAGTGATTTGGTGGCAGGGATAGGAGATACGCAGTATTTT
>-|14|TRBJ2-1|TRBV5-4|-
CASSSQGGPEEQFF
TGTGCCAGCAGCTCCCAGGGGGGACCGGAAGAGCAGTTCTTC
>-|13|TRBJ2-4|TRBV5-6|TRBD1
CASSRWDRVIQYF
TGTGCCAGCAGCAGGTGGGACAGGGTCATTCAGTACTTC
>-|13|TRBJ2-1|TRBV19|-
CASSPSWNGEQFF
TGTGCCAGTAGTCCGTCGTGGAACGGGGAGCAGTTCTTC
>few|13|TRBJ1-3|TRBV4-3|-
CASSPIAGNTIYF
TGCGCCAGCAGCCCCATTGCTGGAAACACCATATATTTT
>-|15|TRBJ2-5|TRBV7-3|-
CASSPGVGGQETQYF
TGTGCCAGCAGCCCGGGGGTGGGCGGCCAAGAGACCCAGTACTTC
>-|13|TRBJ2-5|TRBV10-3|-
CAISEQLQETQYF
TGTGCCATCAGTGAACAGCTCCAAGAGACCCAGTACTTC
>-|16|TRBJ1-4|TRBV5-1|TRBD1
CASSLVGDRGNEKLFF
TGCGCCAGCAGCTTGGTGGGAGACAGGGGAAATGAAAAACTGTTTTTT
>-|15|TRBJ2-5|TRBV9|-
CASSSTTRRQETQYF
TGTGCCAGCAGCTCAACGACTAGAAGACAAGAGACCCAGTACTTC
>-|15|TRBJ2-7|TRBV7-2|TRBD2
CASSVSGVISYEQYF
TGTGCCAGCAGCGTAAGCGGGGTAATCTCCTACGAGCAGTACTTC
>-|11|TRBJ2-1|TRBV6-5|-
CASSYSGEQFF
TGTGCCAGCAGTTACTCGGGCGAGCAGTTCTTC
>few|16|TRBJ1-5|TRBV6-2/TRBV6-3|-
CASSYSGQGKNQPQHF
TGTGCCAGCAGTTACTCGGGGCAGGGGAAAAATCAGCCCCAGCATTTT
>-|17|TRBJ2-1|TRBV27|TRBD1
CASSSTGGLTAYNEQFF
TGTGCCAGCAGTTCGACAGGGGGCCTCACTGCCTACAATGAGCAGTTCTTC